Listed below are T cell receptor beta chains from one sample, sequenced in a study of glioma-infiltrating T cells. TCRdb re-derived calls from the multiplex PCR reads in MiXCR, one entry per CDR3 protein. Of more than 3,000 distinct CDR3 sequences in the sample, roughly 28% were seen once. Sequenced sample: glioma tissue, nonneoplastic brain tissue, or PBMCs (not recorded which). The origin of the receptors is a human donor with low-grade glioma or glioblastoma, undergoing nonglioma brain surgery, or in good health (not recorded which). CDR3s include the opening cysteine and the closing phenylalanine or tryptophan. Each record gives: J gene, V gene, clone size, D gene, CDR3 DNA, CDR3 protein. The D gene is left open where the match is weak. Clone size is shown for a subset of rows, as once, few, many or a class of expanded clone.

>TRBJ2-5|TRBV3-1|many|NA
TGTGCCAGCAGCCAAGATTCAGAGGGGCGCGGGGAGACCCAGTACTTC
CASSQDSEGRGETQYF
>TRBJ1-2|TRBV5-5|NA|NA
TGTGCCAGCAGCCAGACCGCAACAGGGAGCTATGGCTACACCTTC
CASSQTATGSYGYTF
>TRBJ1-2|TRBV7-9|medium-sized|NA
TGTGCCAGCAGCCCTACCCTGGTTCGCAAGGACTATGGCTACACCTTC
CASSPTLVRKDYGYTF
>TRBJ2-2|TRBV11-1|NA|TRBD1
TGTGCCAGCAGCTTAGCGTTTCAGGGGGCTAACACCGGGGAGCTGTTTTTT
CASSLAFQGANTGELFF
>TRBJ2-2|TRBV19|NA|NA
TGTGCCAGTAGTATCAGGTACACAGGGGAGCTGTTTTTT
CASSIRYTGELFF
>TRBJ1-4|TRBV3-1|NA|NA
TGTGCCAGCAGCCAAGTTCCCGTCGGAATAGCAATTAATGATAAACTGTTTTTT
CASSQVPVGIAINDKLFF
>TRBJ2-5|TRBV5-1|NA|TRBD2
TGCGCCAGCAGCCCGGGGGTAGCGGGGGCTAGGCAAGAGACCCAGTACTTC
CASSPGVAGARQETQYF
>TRBJ1-5|TRBV10-3|many|TRBD1
TGTGCCATCAGTGAGTCGAGGACAGGGGGGGGCAATCAGCCCCAGCATTTT
CAISESRTGGGNQPQHF
>TRBJ2-5|TRBV11-2|NA|NA
TGTGCCAGCGGATACTGGATGGAAGAGACCCAGTACTTC
CASGYWMEETQYF
>TRBJ2-1|TRBV27|NA|NA
TGTGCCAGAAGGTCCAAGGACACGAGCTACAATGAGCAGTTCTTC
CARRSKDTSYNEQFF